These 20 T cell receptor beta chains were all obtained from the same sample, sequenced in a study of T cell clonality in common variable immunodeficiency (dated by TCRdb to between 2015 and 2016). Library generation was performed with the immunoSEQ multiplex PCR assay. TCRdb carries this immuneACCESS record with in-frame sequences only. Its versions omit some clonotypes, under half of them owing to an unresolved V gene in the studies checked, with the rest unexplained. This sample shows about 81,000 clones, and none of them turns up only once. In total, the top ten clones hold around 0.8% of the sample. Sequenced material: peripheral blood mononuclear cells. These receptors were collected from a person aged 18 to 70 in good health.

This clone showed up many times. With the read ending 3 residues before the CDR3 end, the germline J gene is used to fill in that end. The rearrangement joins TRBV20-1 to TRBJ2-7; 9 bases map to TRBD2. V trimming: 3 bases; J trimming: 2 bases; junction bases outside the gene matches: 11. The CDR3 runs 16 residues. The V gene's germline CDR1 is DFQATT and CDR2 SNEGSKA (reference sequence). Incomplete CDR3 DNA: TGCAGTGCTAGGGGTTCTAGACTAGCGGATCCCTACGAG. Translation gives CSARGSRLADPYE. In full, the CDR3 is CSARGSRLADPYEQYF.

This clone came up many times. The CDR3 goes on 3 residues after the read ends, and that part is filled in from the germline J gene. The rearrangement uses TRBV19 and TRBJ2-2; unclear D gene. V was clipped by 5 bases and J by 6 bases, with 7 bases between them. Germline CDR1 LNHDA, CDR2 SQIVND (reference sequence). This CDR3 has 12 residues. The CDR3 sequence: CASSPVAGELFF. The CDR3 bases that were read are TGTGCCAGTAGTCCGGTGGCCGGGGAG.

This clone was found many times. Read sequence stops 3 residues before the CDR3 end, and the germline J gene provides the missing end. This chain links TRBV20-1 with TRBJ2-1; 7 bases are shared with TRBD2. After removal of 5 bases from V and 2 bases from J, the junction contained 9 bases not matched to a gene. CDR1 is DFQATT and CDR2 is SNEGSKA in the germline V gene (reference sequence). The CDR3 has 15 amino acids. The CDR3 region is CSAEWGGGAYNEQFF. The covered CDR3 bases are TGCAGTGCTGAGTGGGGGGGAGGGGCCTACAATGAG.

This clone was seen only a few times. The read ends 3 residues before the CDR3 terminus; that terminus is restored from the germline J gene. The rearrangement links TRBV25-1 to TRBJ1-1; unclear D gene. Germline V gene data show CDR1 as MGHDK and CDR2 as SYGVNS. The CDR3 covers 11 residues. CDR3 amino acids: CASSLGPEAFF. Partial CDR3 DNA: TGTGCCAGCAGTCTTGGCCCCGAA.

Ten or more counts support this clone. The read falls 3 residues short of the CDR3 end, and the missing part is taken from the germline J gene. The V gene is TRBV12-3 or TRBV12-4, the J gene TRBJ2-1, with D perhaps matching TRBD2 (5 bases). V was trimmed by 5 bases and J by 9 bases, leaving 11 bases between them. The length of the CDR3 is 12 residues. The CDR3 bases that were read are TGTGCCAGCAGTGAAGATGAGGGTGAG. Translated: CASSEDEGE. The entire CDR3 protein is CASSEDEGEQFF.

This clone was seen at least ten times. The read finishes 3 residues shy of the CDR3 end, and the germline J gene is used to complete it. V and J are TRBV18 and TRBJ1-5; D is perhaps TRBD1 (5 bases). The germline CDR1 and CDR2 sequences are KGHSH and LQKENI. The ends were cut back, 3 bases at V and 2 bases at J, with 17 bases in the middle. The CDR3 is 17 residues long. CDR3 DNA (partial): TGTGCCAGCTCACCCGGACACCCGCTCCTTGGCAATCAGCCC. Translation: CASSPGHPLLGNQP. Given in full, the CDR3 is CASSPGHPLLGNQPQHF.

Notes on this clone: The read ends 3 residues early relative to the CDR3; the germline J gene fills the gap. The chain links TRBV7-6 to TRBJ1-2; 7 bases map to TRBD1. The CDR3 extends over 15 amino acids. Germline CDR1 SGHVS, CDR2 FNYEAQ. The V and J ends lost 5 bases and 1 base, in that order; junction bases with no gene match: 7. The chain's CDR3 is CASSPRDSLNYGYTF. CDR3 bases read: TGTGCCAGCAGCCCCCGGGACAGCCTTAACTATGGC.

This clone was observed many times. The read falls 3 residues short of the CDR3 end, and the missing part is taken from the germline J gene. Other DNA sequences of this sample code for an identical CDR3. This rearrangement joins TRBV7-8 to TRBJ2-3; TRBD1 matches 7 bases. The CDR3 runs 15 residues. Trimming cost V 5 bases and J 3 bases; bases outside gene matches: 8. Germline V gives CDR1 SGHVS, CDR2 FQNEAQ. CDR3 DNA, as far as it was read: TGTGCCAGCAGCCTGGGGACAGCCAGTACAGATACG. Its translation: CASSLGTASTDT. The whole CDR3 reads CASSLGTASTDTQYF.

This clone was seen many times. The observed sequence ends 3 residues before the CDR3 terminus, with the missing tail filled in from the germline J gene. The J gene is TRBJ2-7, the V gene TRBV28, with TRBD2 matching 11 bases. Per the germline V gene, CDR1 is MDHEN and CDR2 is SYDVKM. The CDR3 has 15 amino acids. The trim removed 6 bases at V and 4 bases at J, leaving 8 bases unmatched. CDR3 DNA, as far as it was read: TGTGCCAGCAGGGTTCGACTAGCGGGACTTTACGAG. Translation: CASRVRLAGLYE. The whole CDR3 reads CASRVRLAGLYEQYF.

This clone was seen many times. The read stops 3 residues short of the end of the CDR3; the missing end is completed from the germline J gene. V and J are TRBV20-1 and TRBJ2-7; 8 nucleotides align to TRBD1. Germline V lookup: CDR1 DFQATT, CDR2 SNEGSKA (reference sequence). J lost 6 bases, V lost 4 bases, and 2 bases had no gene match. The CDR3 runs 11 residues. Partial CDR3 DNA: TGCAGTGCTACACAGGGGGGCGAG. It encodes CSATQGGE. The full CDR3 is CSATQGGEQYF.

This clone was picked up many times. The CDR3 reads CSAWTSGSRHEQFF. The sequenced CDR3 bases are TGCAGTGCTTGGACTAGCGGGAGCCGCCATGAG. The chain is built from TRBV20-1 and TRBJ2-1; TRBD2 agrees at 13 bases. The missing CDR3 end, 3 residues past where the read stops, is filled in from the germline J gene. V dropped 5 bases and J dropped 8; count of bases not matched to a gene: 6. The CDR3 spans 14 residues. Germline CDR1 DFQATT, CDR2 SNEGSKA (reference sequence).

This clone was picked up many times. The CDR3 is cut off 3 residues early in the read; its end comes from the germline J gene. This chain uses TRBV6-2 or TRBV6-3 with TRBJ2-5, with D tentatively TRBD1 (6 bases). The germline V gene encodes CDR1 MNHEY and CDR2 SVGEGT. The CDR3 extends over 15 amino acids. Trimming cost V 2 bases and J 3 bases, with 13 bases left between them. CDR3 bases read: TGTGCCAGCAGTTACCACAGGCCAGGGGAAGAGACC. Residues: CASSYHRPGEET. The whole CDR3 protein reads CASSYHRPGEETQYF.

This clone has ten or more counts. The read finishes 3 residues shy of the CDR3 end, and the germline J gene is used to complete it. The rearrangement uses TRBV7-3 and TRBJ2-7; TRBD1 aligns across 9 bases. There are 14 residues in the CDR3. Germline V gene data show CDR1 as SGHTA and CDR2 as FQGTGA. V was pared by 6 bases and J by 2 bases, with 5 bases of the junction left unmatched. The part of the CDR3 DNA that was read is TGTGCCAGCAGTCCCGGGACAGGGCCCTACGAG. The encoded protein is CASSPGTGPYE. In full, the CDR3 is CASSPGTGPYEQYF.

The table lists this clone with many counts. The sequence runs out 3 residues before the end of the CDR3; the remainder is reconstructed from the germline J gene. The chain is built from TRBV18 and TRBJ2-6; TRBD2 matches at 9 bases. CDR3 length equals 18 residues. CDR1 is KGHSH and CDR2 is LQKENI in the germline V gene. Trimming took 1 base from V and 5 from J; bases not matched to a gene: 9. The sequenced part of the CDR3 DNA is TGTGCCAGCTCACCACTCAAGGCTAGCGGGGAATGGGCCAACGTC. Amino acids: CASSPLKASGEWANV. The whole CDR3 sequence is CASSPLKASGEWANVLTF.

This clone was picked up many times. The CDR3: CAISESGTGNTEAFF. The DNA read from the CDR3 is TGTGCCATCAGTGAGTCCGGGACAGGGAACACTGAA. The chain uses TRBV10-3 and TRBJ1-1, with 8 bases fitting TRBD1. The missing CDR3 end, 3 residues past where the read stops, is filled in from the germline J gene. Germline V CDR1 and CDR2: ENHRY, SYGVKD. The CDR3 covers 15 residues. With 0 bases clipped from V and 1 base from J, the junction kept 1 base outside the gene matches.

This clone was counted many times. The missing CDR3 end, 3 residues past where the read stops, is filled in from the germline J gene. This chain connects TRBV10-3 to TRBJ2-1; 7 bases line up with TRBD2. The CDR3 has 18 amino acids. J lost 1 base, V lost 3 bases, and 12 bases had no gene match. Per the germline V gene, CDR1 is ENHRY and CDR2 is SYGVKD. The sequenced CDR3 bases are TGTGCCATCAGTGAAAATATAGGGCGGGAGCATTCCTACAATGAG. Amino acid sequence: CAISENIGREHSYNE. The full CDR3 sequence reads CAISENIGREHSYNEQFF.

This clone was observed many times. The read halts 3 residues ahead of the CDR3 end, with the missing end drawn from the germline J gene. The rearrangement links TRBV5-4 to TRBJ2-5; 9 nucleotides match TRBD1. Germline values: CDR1 SGHNT, CDR2 YYREEE (reference sequence). This CDR3 region has 14 residues. V trimming: 0 bases; J trimming: 4 bases; junction bases outside the gene matches: 1. CDR3 region: CASSLADRGETQYF. CDR3 bases read: TGTGCCAGCAGCTTGGCGGACAGGGGAGAGACC.

This clone was seen at least ten times. The missing CDR3 end, 3 residues past where the read stops, is filled in from the germline J gene. The chain is built from TRBV10-3 and TRBJ2-7; tentatively, D is TRBD1 (6 bases). This CDR3 spans 15 amino acids. Trimming took off 0 bases at V and 3 bases at J, with 12 bases between the two ends. Germline V CDR1 and CDR2: ENHRY, SYGVKD. Partial CDR3 DNA: TGTGCCATCAGTGAGTCGGTTGGACAGCTCTACGAG. Translation: CAISESVGQLYE. From start to end, the CDR3 is CAISESVGQLYEQYF.

This clone was seen many times. Read sequence stops 3 residues before the CDR3 end, and the germline J gene provides the missing end. The V call is TRBV6-2 or TRBV6-3, the J call TRBJ2-7; 9 bases line up with TRBD2. V dropped 7 bases and J dropped 0; count of bases not matched to a gene: 10. Per the germline V gene, CDR1 is MNHEY and CDR2 is SVGEGT. The CDR3 length is 16 residues. This CDR3 is CASTSARLAASYEQYF. The CDR3 bases that were read are TGTGCCAGCACCTCCGCTCGACTAGCGGCCTCCTACGAG.

In this sample, this clone turned up many times. Read sequence stops 3 residues before the CDR3 end, and the germline J gene provides the missing end. This sequence joins TRBV12-3 or TRBV12-4 and TRBJ2-5, with TRBD1 matching 8 bases. The V gene end was trimmed by 6 bases and the J gene end by 2 bases; junction bases not matched to a gene: 5. The CDR3 has 14 amino acids. The CDR3 DNA, read in part, is TGTGCCAGCAGCCAGGGACAGGAACAAGAGACC. Protein: CASSQGQEQET. Given in full, the CDR3 is CASSQGQEQETQYF.